Included here is one TCR beta chain sequence, with context. Its matching antigen is unknown. With constant-segment primers, 5'RACE yielded cDNA libraries of TCR alpha and TCR beta that carried sample barcodes and UMIs. TCRdb fed the 5' RACE reads into MiXCR, producing one record per CDR3 protein. Found here are more than 350,000 distinct CDR3 sequences, approximately 15% of them singletons; the top ten hold approximately 21%. This entry belongs to a study of T-cell memory formation after mild COVID-19. Study-level findings and limits: Some clones that responded turned up in pre-infection memory, which suggests that cross-reactive memory joined in. Whether day 37 second-wave clones are SARS-CoV-2-specific was not confirmed. Contracting CD4+ clones sat mainly in CM and EM; CD8+ in EMRA.

This CDR3 contains 11 residues. Trimming stripped 8 bases from V and 2 bases from J, with 9 bases between. The V gene's germline CDR1 is DFQATT and CDR2 SNEGSKA (reference sequence). Sample: PBMCs or a T cell subset sorted from them (not recorded which). V usage is TRBV20-1 and J usage is TRBJ2-5; D is undetermined. This receptor was identified in a man younger than 30 who had mild COVID-19 (a few samples of this study predate the infection). Cell type and time point are not known. The CDR3 DNA sequence: TGCAGTCCTGAGTTACAAGAGACCCAGTACTTC. Translating it yields CSPELQETQYF.